Each of the 3 T cell receptor beta chains below was sequenced from the same sample in a study of OX40 agonist ivuxolimab in advanced cancers. Sequenced by immunoSEQ multiplex PCR; TCRdb stores in-frame clones only, minus some. The profile shows over 75,000 clones, about 87% of them singletons. Sequencing used CD4+ or CD8+ T cells sorted from blood, obtained in a trial of the OX40 agonist ivuxolimab. These TCRs come from an adult with an advanced solid tumor such as melanoma, head and neck, liver or kidney cancer.

The chain links TRBV19 to TRBJ1-2; TRBD1 matches at 7 bases. The CDR3 consists of 17 residues. Germline V CDR1 and CDR2: LNHDA, SQIVND (reference sequence). The junction had 15 bases not matched to a gene; V was cut back by 5 bases and J by 3 bases. CDR3 region: CASSQATGTADDYGYTF. Here the CDR3 DNA reads TGTGCCAGTAGTCAAGCCACAGGGACAGCGGATGACTATGGCTACACCTTC.

Remarks on this clone: As the CDR3 is not closed by the conserved phenylalanine or tryptophan, this likely results from a read error. The DNA is left out, because the CDR3 cannot be placed on it with certainty; the CDR3 is given as TCRdb lists it. The genes are TRBV27 and TRBJ2-7; TRBD1, the table's D call, was not compared with the DNA. CDR1 and CDR2 (germline): MNHEY, SMNVEV (reference sequence). The CDR3 sequence runs 13 residues, both termini included. The CDR3 loop is CASWGTGGSPFRI.

This chain uses TRBV11-2 with TRBJ2-1; 9 bases fit TRBD1. The germline gives CDR1 SGHAT, CDR2 FQNNGV. V was pared by 5 bases and J by 3 bases, with 11 bases of the junction left unmatched. CDR3 length: 17 residues. CDR3: CASSASVRQGVYNEQFF. CDR3 bases: TGTGCCAGCAGCGCGTCAGTGAGACAGGGGGTCTACAATGAGCAGTTCTTC.